The T cell receptor (beta chain) under discussion was sequenced for a study of T cells in Graves' hyperthyroidism and ophthalmopathy. About the study: Peripheral blood was secured at the point of initial diagnosis, before any treatment.

Exclusions: uncontrolled infection, other autoimmune disease, pregnancy, lactation. PBMCs were derived from about 10 ml fresh peripheral blood. V was trimmed by 4 bases and J by 2 bases, leaving 15 bases between them. Germline V gives CDR1 MGHRA, CDR2 YSYEKL. This CDR3 comprises 16 residues. Researchers amplified the TCR beta CDR3 regions from RNA transcripts. First-round RT-PCR of the TCR CDR3 relied on the HTBI primer set. MiXCR was run by TCRdb on the multiplex PCR reads, yielding one entry per CDR3 protein. The repertoire holds over 150,000 distinct CDR3 sequences, with approximately 15% as singletons.

This clonotype was obtained from a woman aged 45 to 65 with Graves' hyperthyroidism. The sample consisted of blood. The rearrangement uses TRBV4-1 and TRBJ2-1; tentatively, D is TRBD1 (6 bases). This chain's CDR3 is CASSPTRGRAYNEQFF. In DNA form, the CDR3 reads TGCGCCAGCAGCCCAACCAGGGGTCGGGCCTACAATGAGCAGTTCTTC.